Presented here are 7 T cell receptor beta chains from one specimen sequenced in a study of blood T cells in healthy people across ages. Together with a sample-barcoded 5' primer, a J-beta primer mix was included in a second PCR lasting 7 to 11 cycles. TCRdb independently ran MiXCR on the 5' RACE reads; one entry per CDR3 protein. The sample has about 970,000 distinct CDR3 sequences; just over 50% are singletons. Source material: blood. These receptors were taken from a woman aged 55-70 years in good health.

This clonotype was observed a few times. The CDR3 here is CSARGVEQFF. In DNA form, the CDR3 reads TGCAGCGCCAGGGGAGTGGAGCAGTTCTTC. V and J are TRBV29-1 and TRBJ2-1; a weak D match, TRBD1 (6 bases). Germline loops: CDR1 SQVTM, CDR2 ANQGSEA. The CDR3 covers 10 residues. Deletions cut 7 bases from V and 10 bases from J, with 11 bases between.

This chain links TRBV7-3 with TRBJ2-6; weak D call: TRBD1 (5 bases). The CDR3 is 18 amino acids. Looked up from germline, CDR1 is SGHTA and CDR2 is FQGTGA. The V and J ends lost 5 bases and 2 bases respectively, with 19 bases between them. CDR3 residues: CASSPVTPQGAGANVLTF. In DNA form, the CDR3 reads TGTGCCAGCAGCCCCGTGACTCCCCAAGGGGCTGGGGCCAACGTCCTGACTTTC.

This clonotype was counted a few times. The chain carries TRBV29-1 and TRBJ2-1, with D possibly matching TRBD2 (7 bases). V was pared by 8 bases and J by 4 bases, with 12 bases between. The V gene's germline CDR1 is SQVTM and CDR2 ANQGSEA. This CDR3 region has 12 residues. CDR3 nucleotides: TGCAGCATAGGGGGGGGGTACAATGAGCAGTTCTTC. This translates into CSIGGGYNEQFF.

J is TRBJ2-5 and V is TRBV1; the table gives TRBD2 as D, unverified against the DNA. TRBV1 counts as a pseudogene. This CDR3 spans 15 amino acids. The CDR3 spells CTSSPERGPAKTQYF. As DNA, the CDR3 is TGCACCAGCAGCCCAGAAAGAGGGCCGGCGAAGACCCAGTACTTC.

The chain joins TRBV28 to TRBJ2-4, with TRBD1 matching 9 bases. Per the germline V gene, CDR1 is MDHEN and CDR2 is SYDVKM. V lost 2 bases, J lost 2 bases, and 7 bases stayed unmatched. The CDR3 loop spans 17 amino acids. CDR3 nucleotides: TGTGCCAGCAGTTTAACAGGGGGCGGTGGGCCCAAAAACATTCAGTACTTC. Translation gives CASSLTGGGGPKNIQYF.

The gene calls are TRBV7-2 and TRBJ2-5; D may be TRBD1 or TRBD2 (5 bases each). Trimming removed 5 bases from V and 0 bases from J, with 10 bases in between. The germline gives CDR1 SGHTA, CDR2 FQGNSA. The CDR3 has 14 amino acids. The CDR3 sequence: CASSEGRYQETQYF. The CDR3 coding sequence is TGTGCCAGCAGCGAGGGACGGTACCAAGAGACCCAGTACTTC.

There are a few counts of this clonotype. V usage is TRBV6-6 and J usage is TRBJ1-5, with D perhaps matching TRBD1 (5 bases). In germline, CDR1 is MNHNY, CDR2 SVGAGI (reference sequence). The CDR3 is 15 amino acids. With 6 bases removed from V and 2 bases from J, the gap between germline ends came to 14 bases. The CDR3 nucleotides are TGTGCCAGCAGCCTCGGGGGGTCGGGCAATCAGCCCCAGCATTTT. Protein product: CASSLGGSGNQPQHF.